This TCR beta chain was sequenced for a study of tumor and adjacent non-tumor tissue in lung cancer. Study background: Histology: under 15 adenocarcinoma, a couple of squamous cell carcinoma, 1 small cell lung cancer. Samples averaged roughly 4.4 million productive TCRbeta reads each. Study results and limitations: TCR diversity was significantly greater in tumor than normal lung tissue.

Turning to this clonotype: Its antigen is unidentified.

This CDR3 spans 14 amino acids. V was clipped by 6 bases and J by 13 bases, with 25 bases between them. Three rounds of nested PCR, following a modified ARM-PCR protocol, produced the TCRbeta library. TCRdb reprocessed the multiplex PCR reads via MiXCR and lists one record per CDR3 protein. The top ten hold about 51% of the sample, which has under 95,000 distinct CDR3 sequences, about 82% seen once. No cell sorting was done before RNA was extracted from the tissue. More than 3 cm separated this lung sample from the edge of the tumor. The receptor was isolated from a man aged 55 to 70 with non-small cell lung cancer. The sequenced sample consisted of distant non-tumor lung tissue. J is TRBJ2-7 and V is TRBV12-3 or TRBV12-4; no definite D call. The CDR3 DNA reads as TGTGCCAGCAGCCCCACAGTGGGCTCCTACGGGCAATACTTC. It yields the protein CASSPTVGSYGQYF.